Listed below are T cell receptor beta chains from one sample, sequenced in a study of shared clonotypes between healthy human individuals. Repertoires were generated with immunoSEQ multiplex PCR, while TCRdb's copy carries only in-frame clones and drops some. The sample shows a few million clones, more than 85% of them seen only once. Sequencing used naive CD4+ T cells from PBMCs. Receptors originate from a man younger than 35 in good health. Some clones in this sample may be carry-over from other donors' samples. The CDR3 runs from the conserved cysteine through the conserved F or W. The D gene is left open where the match is weak. Some rows have no size entry. The others give once, few or many, or a class for an expanded clone.

TRBD1	TRBV7-2	15	TRBJ1-4	-	TGTGCCAGCAGCTTTAGGACAGGAGCTAATGAAAAACTGTTTTTT	CASSFRTGANEKLFF
-	TRBV2	13	TRBJ1-3	-	TGTGCCAGCAAAGCCCCCTCTGGAAACACCATATATTTT	CASKAPSGNTIYF
-	TRBV9	15	TRBJ2-2	-	TGTGCCAGCAGGCCGACTGATTATAACACCGGGGAGCTGTTTTTT	CASRPTDYNTGELFF
TRBD1	TRBV5-1	13	TRBJ1-1	few	TGCGCCAGCAGCTTGGTGGGACAGACGCCGGCTTTCTTT	CASSLVGQTPAFF
TRBD1	TRBV6-5	15	TRBJ2-1	-	TGTGCCAGCAGTACGCGGGACAGGGGGCACAATGAGCAGTTCTTC	CASSTRDRGHNEQFF
-	TRBV6-6	13	TRBJ1-1	-	TGTGCCAGCAGACCCCCAGGCTCGGGAGAAGCTTTCTTT	CASRPPGSGEAFF
TRBD2	TRBV28	14	TRBJ2-1	-	TGTGCCAGCACATTAGCGGGAGGCTACAATGAGCAGTTCTTC	CASTLAGGYNEQFF
-	TRBV7-3	14	TRBJ2-3	-	TGTGCCAGCAGCTTGAGCGGAAGCACAGATACGCAGTATTTT	CASSLSGSTDTQYF
-	TRBV5-1	14	TRBJ2-7	-	TGCGCCAGCAGCTTATTGGCAGGGTGGTACGAGCAGTACTTC	CASSLLAGWYEQYF
TRBD1	TRBV11-2	16	TRBJ1-3	-	TGTGCCAGCAGCCCCGGACAGGGGTTCTCTGGAAACACCATATATTTT	CASSPGQGFSGNTIYF
-	TRBV5-4	15	TRBJ2-3	-	TGTGCCAGCAGCTTGGGCATCGGGCCCACAGATACGCAGTATTTT	CASSLGIGPTDTQYF
-	TRBV7-8	14	TRBJ2-7	-	TGTGCCAGCAGTTTCAACAGGGACCGCTACGAGCAGTACTTC	CASSFNRDRYEQYF
-	TRBV7-8	12	TRBJ1-1	once	TGTGCCAGCAGCTTAGACAGCGCTGAAGCTTTCTTT	CASSLDSAEAFF
-	TRBV28	16	TRBJ1-5	-	TGTGCCAGCAGTTTTGAGAACAGGGACCTCAATCAGCCCCAGCATTTT	CASSFENRDLNQPQHF
-	TRBV11-2	17	TRBJ1-3	-	TGTGCCAGCAGCTCCCTTAGCAATTGGATCGCTGGAAACACCATATATTTT	CASSSLSNWIAGNTIYF
-	TRBV6-5	14	TRBJ2-1	-	TGTGCCAGCAGGCCCGGGCGGGCCTACAATGAGCAGTTCTTC	CASRPGRAYNEQFF
TRBD2	TRBV5-8	13	TRBJ2-4	-	TGTGCCAGCAGCCTTAGCGGGAGCAACATTCAGTACTTC	CASSLSGSNIQYF
TRBD2	TRBV28	13	TRBJ2-5	-	TGTGCCAGCAGTCGGACTAGCCAAGAGACCCAGTACTTC	CASSRTSQETQYF
-	TRBV30	14	TRBJ1-1	-	TGTGCCTGGCTCCCGGACTTCCAGGCCACTGAAGCTTTCTTT	CAWLPDFQATEAFF
-	TRBV7-9	14	TRBJ2-5	-	TGTGCCAGCAGCCATCTCGGATTCCAAGAGACCCAGTACTTC	CASSHLGFQETQYF
-	TRBV6-5	16	TRBJ2-6	-	TGTGCCAGCAGTTACGTTAAGAGCTCTGGGGCCAACGTCCTGACTTTC	CASSYVKSSGANVLTF
-	TRBV7-3	12	TRBJ2-1	-	TGTGCCAGCAGCTTAGGACTCAGGGAGCAGTTCTTC	CASSLGLREQFF
-	TRBV7-3	13	TRBJ1-1	-	TGTGCCAGCAGCTTAACAGGGGCGCCTGAAGCTTTCTTT	CASSLTGAPEAFF
-	TRBV28	19	TRBJ1-5	-	TGTGCCAGCAGCCAACTGTGGGGGGATCAGCTGTATAGCAATCAGCCCCAGCATTTT	CASSQLWGDQLYSNQPQHF
TRBD2	TRBV28	11	TRBJ2-3	-	TGTGCCAGCAGGGGGACTAATACGCAGTATTTT	CASRGTNTQYF
TRBD1	TRBV19	15	TRBJ2-7	-	TGTGCCAGTAGCGGACGTGGGACAGGGGCCCACGAGCAGTACTTC	CASSGRGTGAHEQYF
TRBD2	TRBV11-3	17	TRBJ2-1	-	TGTGCCAGCAGCCCACACGGGAGGCTCTCCCCCTACAATGAGCAGTTCTTC	CASSPHGRLSPYNEQFF
-	TRBV15	16	TRBJ2-5	once	TGTGCCACCAGCAGCAAGGCCCCCCAGATCTCAGAGACCCAGTACTTC	CATSSKAPQISETQYF
-	TRBV4-3	16	TRBJ2-3	-	TGCGCCAGCAGCTTAGAGGGGGGGACGGGCACAGATACGCAGTATTTT	CASSLEGGTGTDTQYF
TRBD1	TRBV9	15	TRBJ1-2	-	TGTGCCAGCAGCGCCCGACCGGGACAGCCGTATGGCTACACCTTC	CASSARPGQPYGYTF
TRBD1	TRBV11-3	15	TRBJ2-7	-	TGTGCCAGCAGCCGCGGACAGGGAGGTAACTACGAGCAGTACTTC	CASSRGQGGNYEQYF
TRBD1	TRBV11-2	16	TRBJ2-3	-	TGTGCCAGCAGCCGGGAGAGACAGGGGTTTACAGATACGCAGTATTTT	CASSRERQGFTDTQYF
-	TRBV2	15	TRBJ1-1	-	TGTGCCAGCAGTGAATCCCCGACAGTGAACACTGAAGCTTTCTTT	CASSESPTVNTEAFF